The next 8 T cell receptor beta chains were all read from a single sample in a study of cytomegalovirus exposure and HLA in healthy donors. The primer mix had 60 Vbeta and 13 Jbeta primers. The method was immunoSEQ multiplex PCR; TCRdb's version includes in-frame clones alone and lacks a portion of them. The table includes about 120,000 clones, about 81% detected once. Sequencing was performed on PBMCs. The receptors originated from a woman in her forties in good health and CMV-seropositive.

The chain has TRBV7-2 and TRBJ2-2; perhaps TRBD2 as D (5 bases). In germline, CDR1 is SGHTA, CDR2 FQGNSA. Trimming took 2 bases from V and 1 from J, leaving 11 bases between them. This CDR3 is 16 amino acids long. CDR3 in DNA: TGTGCCAGCAGCTTAAGGGAGCCCGGGAACACCGGGGAGCTGTTTTTT. Translated, it gives CASSLREPGNTGELFF.

This chain links TRBV4-2 with TRBJ1-6; TRBD1 matches 8 bases. CDR1 is LGHNA, CDR2 YNFKEQ, per germline. This CDR3 spans 18 amino acids. With V trimmed by 0 bases and J by 5 bases, 9 bases remained unmatched. The CDR3 region is CASSQEIRAGGNNSPLHF. CDR3 nucleotide sequence: TGTGCCAGCAGCCAAGAAATTAGGGCAGGGGGCAATAATTCACCCCTCCACTTT.

Turning to this clone: This sample also contains other DNA sequences that code for the same CDR3. This sequence joins TRBV4-3 and TRBJ2-7; D perhaps matches TRBD1 (6 bases). The CDR3 spans 13 residues. Looked up from germline, CDR1 is LGHNA and CDR2 is YSLEER. V was pared by 0 bases and J by 3 bases, with 6 bases between. The CDR3 loop is CASSQDRGYEQYF. The CDR3 coding sequence is TGCGCCAGCAGCCAAGACAGGGGCTACGAGCAGTACTTC.

This clone was picked up one time. The rearrangement uses TRBV7-9 and TRBJ2-5; a weak D match, TRBD2 (5 bases). The CDR3 covers 12 residues. The germline V and J ends were trimmed by 1 base and 5 bases, with 5 bases remaining between them. In germline, CDR1 is SEHNR, CDR2 FQNEAQ (reference sequence). In DNA form, the CDR3 reads TGTGCCAGCAGCTTAGGGGAGGAGACCCAGTACTTC. It codes for CASSLGEETQYF.

The CDR3 DNA sequence: TGTGCCAGCAGCCCGGGACAGGGAGTGACCGGGGAGCTGTTTTTT. Translation gives CASSPGQGVTGELFF. V is TRBV13 and J is TRBJ2-2; TRBD1 agrees at 9 bases. Germline CDR1 and CDR2: PRHDT and FYEKMQ (reference sequence). CDR3 size: 15 residues. With 5 bases clipped from V and 5 bases from J, the junction kept 6 bases outside the gene matches.

The chain recombines TRBV2 with TRBJ2-1; 9 bases map to TRBD2. CDR3 length: 16 residues. Germline V gene lookup returns CDR1 SNHLY and CDR2 FYNNEI. J gave up 5 bases and V 4 bases, and 9 bases lay outside the gene matches. In DNA form, the CDR3 reads TGTGCCAGCAGTGCATTAGCGGGAGTTTATAACAATGAGCAGTTCTTC. It is translated as CASSALAGVYNNEQFF.

In this sample, this clone turned up a few times. V usage is TRBV2 and J usage is TRBJ2-7, with a weak D call TRBD2 (7 bases). V lost 3 bases to trimming and J lost 2 bases, with 11 bases between them. CDR3 size: 14 residues. Germline V gene data show CDR1 as SNHLY and CDR2 as FYNNEI. CDR3 region: CASSDRGGAYEQYF. CDR3 nucleotides: TGTGCCAGCAGTGATAGGGGGGGAGCCTACGAGCAGTACTTC.

The J gene is TRBJ1-1, the V gene TRBV7-9; the D gene is possibly TRBD1 (5 bases). Trimming shortened V by 0 bases and J by 0 bases, and 11 bases separated the two germline ends. Germline CDR1 is SEHNR and CDR2 is FQNEAQ (reference sequence). There are 16 residues in the CDR3. In DNA form, the CDR3 reads TGTGCCAGCAGCTTAGCCAAGACAGCCATGAACACTGAAGCTTTCTTT. Translated: CASSLAKTAMNTEAFF.